This passage covers 9 T cell receptor beta chains from one sample sequenced in a study of tumor and adjacent non-tumor tissue in lung cancer. A modified ARM-PCR protocol with three rounds of nested PCR amplified TCRbeta. TCRdb reprocessed the multiplex PCR reads via MiXCR and lists one record per CDR3 protein. The sample shows about 70,000 distinct CDR3 sequences, about 80% of them seen only once. The template was RNA from unsorted bulk tissue. The sample was lung tumor tissue. These receptors all stem from a man aged 55 to 70 with non-small cell lung cancer.

This clonotype showed up just once. The junction differs from germline at one of its ends, possibly a read error. The chain is built from TRBV11-1 and TRBJ1-1, with unresolved D. The CDR3 loop spans 14 amino acids. The V gene's germline CDR1 is SGHAT and CDR2 FQDESV (reference sequence). The CDR3 reads CARSSGMYDTEAFF. CDR3 nucleotides: TGTGCCAGGAGCTCGGGCATGTACGACACTGAAGCTTTCTTT.

The sample holds a few counts of this clonotype. Just one base apart from a much larger clone, this may be a read error. The chain combines TRBV20-1 with TRBJ2-2; a possible D gene is TRBD1 (6 bases). The germline gives CDR1 DFQATT, CDR2 SNEGSKA (reference sequence). Trimming pared 0 bases from V and 4 bases from J, leaving 12 bases between. The CDR3 is made up of 15 amino acids. This chain's CDR3 is CSARDRGDGTGELFF. The CDR3 nucleotides are TGCAGTGCTAGAGACAGGGGAGATGGCACCGGGGAGCTGTTTTTT.

The CDR3 nucleotides are TGTGCCAGCAGCTACGGGACGCCGAGGTGTAGTGAGCAGTTCTTC. This sequence encodes CASSYGTPRCSEQFF. J is TRBJ2-1 and V is TRBV11-3; perhaps D is TRBD1 or TRBD2 (5 bases each). This CDR3 is 15 amino acids long. CDR1 SGHNT and CDR2 YENEEA come from the germline V gene. The ends were cut back, 4 bases at V and 9 bases at J, with 19 bases in the middle.

Concerning this clonotype itself: This may be a read error: a much more frequent sequence differs by one nucleotide. V and J are TRBV29-1 and TRBJ2-1; 10 positions agree with TRBD1. The CDR3 consists of 14 residues. Germline lookup yields CDR1 SQVTM and CDR2 ANQGSEA. Here the CDR3 reads CNVRDRGSINEQFF. The CDR3 nucleotides read TGCAACGTCAGGGACAGGGGTTCTATCAATGAGCAGTTCTTC.

The chain is built from TRBV6-1 and TRBJ2-6; the match to TRBD2 covers 8 bases. V was clipped by 6 bases and J by 4 bases; unmatched bases: 17. There are 19 residues in the CDR3. The V gene's germline CDR1 is MNHNS and CDR2 SASEGT. CDR3 loop: CASREWASGSSAGANVLTF. The DNA of the CDR3 is TGTGCCAGCAGAGAATGGGCGAGCGGGAGTTCGGCGGGGGCCAACGTCCTGACTTTC.

There are a few counts of this clonotype. One end of the junction varies from germline; a read error may be responsible. This rearrangement joins TRBV11-1 to TRBJ2-2, with no clear D. Germline CDR1 and CDR2: SGHAT and FQDESV (reference sequence). This CDR3 has 14 amino acids. CDR3 sequence (DNA): TGTGCCAGCAGCTTTTCTAGTGGCACCCGGGAGCTGTTTTTT. Protein sequence: CASSFSSGTRELFF.

The chain combines TRBV6-5 with TRBJ2-3; D perhaps matches TRBD2 (6 bases). V was cut by 11 bases and J by 1 base, with 19 bases left in between. The CDR3 spans 15 residues. Germline values: CDR1 MNHEY, CDR2 SVGAGI. CDR3 sequence reads: CADSPRAGGTDTQYF. The CDR3 DNA reads as TGTGCCGACAGTCCCAGAGCGGGTGGCACAGATACGCAGTATTTT.

Worth noting for this clonotype: The conserved final phenylalanine or tryptophan is absent from the CDR3, which likely points to a read error. The rearrangement joins TRBV6-5 to TRBJ2-1, with D possibly TRBD1 on 6 matching bases. Per germline, CDR1 MNHEY and CDR2 SVGAGI. Trimming took 4 bases from V and 1 from J, leaving 11 bases between them. The CDR3 consists of 15 residues. CDR3: CASSLGQSSYNEQFL. CDR3 nucleotides: TGTGCCAGCAGTTTAGGACAGTCTTCCTACAATGAGCAGTTCCTC.

To note about this clonotype: This may be a read error, as it is one base from a much larger clone. The conserved phenylalanine or tryptophan is not found at the CDR3 terminus, so this likely reflects a read error. The V gene is TRBV5-4, the J gene TRBJ2-3, with TRBD1 matching 9 bases. CDR3 length: 16 amino acids. Germline V CDR1 and CDR2: SGHNT, YYREEE (reference sequence). With V trimmed by 4 bases and J by 4 bases, 10 bases remained unmatched. This chain's CDR3 is CASSPGQGGIADTQYL. The CDR3 DNA sequence: TGTGCCAGCAGCCCGGGACAGGGAGGTATAGCAGATACGCAGTATCTT.